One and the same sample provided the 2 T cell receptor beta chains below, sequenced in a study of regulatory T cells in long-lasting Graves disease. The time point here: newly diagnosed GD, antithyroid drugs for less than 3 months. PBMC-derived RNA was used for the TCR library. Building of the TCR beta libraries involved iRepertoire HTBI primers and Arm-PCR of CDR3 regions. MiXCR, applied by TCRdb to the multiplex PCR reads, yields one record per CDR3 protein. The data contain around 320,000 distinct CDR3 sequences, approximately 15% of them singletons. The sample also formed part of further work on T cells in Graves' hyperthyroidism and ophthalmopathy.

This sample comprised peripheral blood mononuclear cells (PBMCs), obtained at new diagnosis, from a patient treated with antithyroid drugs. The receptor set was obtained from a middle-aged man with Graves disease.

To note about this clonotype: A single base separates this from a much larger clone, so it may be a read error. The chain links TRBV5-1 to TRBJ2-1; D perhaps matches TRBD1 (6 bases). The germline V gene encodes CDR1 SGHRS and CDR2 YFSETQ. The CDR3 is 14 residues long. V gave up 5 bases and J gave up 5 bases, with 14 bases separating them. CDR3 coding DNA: TGCGCCAGCAGACCCTACGGGACACACAATGAGCAGTTCTTC. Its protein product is CASRPYGTHNEQFF.

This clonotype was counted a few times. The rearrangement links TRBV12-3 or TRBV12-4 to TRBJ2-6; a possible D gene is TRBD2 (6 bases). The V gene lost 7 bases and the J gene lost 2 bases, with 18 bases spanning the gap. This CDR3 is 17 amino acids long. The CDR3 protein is CASNHFPGRTGANVLTF. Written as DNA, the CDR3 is TGTGCCAGCAACCATTTCCCAGGGAGGACTGGGGCCAACGTCCTGACTTTC.